The 13 T cell receptor beta chains presented below share a single source sample, sequenced in a study of PD-1 blockade in classical Hodgkin lymphoma. Data came from immunoSEQ multiplex PCR; TCRdb stores just in-frame clones and leaves some out. The sample holds about 110,000 clones, around 90% seen once. Time point meaning: cycle 4 day 1 (C4D1), after six to seven weeks of nivolumab. All trial patients relapsed after autologous stem cell transplantation. The specimen comprised peripheral blood mononuclear cells (PBMCs), sampled before the fourth cycle of nivolumab. These receptors originate from a human donor with classical Hodgkin lymphoma.

The gene calls are TRBV19 and TRBJ2-5; 13 positions match TRBD2. Germline loops: CDR1 LNHDA, CDR2 SQIVND (reference sequence). J was trimmed by 2 bases and V by 7 bases; bases with no gene match: 7. The CDR3 has 16 amino acids. The chain's CDR3 is CASTPGLAGPQETQYF. In nucleotides, the CDR3 is TGTGCCAGTACACCGGGACTAGCGGGACCTCAAGAGACCCAGTACTTC. The whole variable domain, filled in from reference TRBV19 and TRBJ2-5, reads DGGITQSPKYLFRKEGQNVTLSCEQNLNHDAMYWYRQDPGQGLRLIYYSQIVNDFQKGDIAEGYSVSREKKESFPLTVTSAQKNPTAFYLCASTPGLAGPQETQYFGPGTRLLVL.

The CDR3 bases are TGTGCCAGCAGTTACGACAGACTTAGTGTATCGCAGTATTTT. This gives the protein CASSYDRLSVSQYF. This chain links TRBV6-5 with TRBJ2-3, with D tentatively TRBD1 (5 bases). The CDR3 sequence is 14 residues long. CDR1 MNHEY and CDR2 SVGAGI come from the germline V gene. V gave up 2 bases and J gave up 10 bases, with 16 bases separating them.

The rearrangement uses TRBV28 and TRBJ2-7; TRBD2 matches at 7 bases. The CDR3 is 14 amino acids. V lost 7 bases and J lost 3; bases outside the gene matches: 9. In germline, CDR1 is MDHEN, CDR2 SYDVKM. The CDR3 is CASTKGGVNYEQYF. CDR3 DNA: TGTGCCAGCACTAAGGGAGGGGTGAACTACGAGCAGTACTTC.

In regard to this clone: A junction boundary mismatches the germline segment, possibly from a read error. V and J are TRBV20-1 and TRBJ2-5; 7 nucleotides agree with TRBD2. Germline V gene data show CDR1 as DFQATT and CDR2 as SNEGSKA (reference sequence). This CDR3 has 9 residues. The DNA of the CDR3 is TGCAGTGCTAGTGGACTAGTCAACTTC. Protein: CSASGLVNF.

The chain carries TRBV7-9 and TRBJ1-2; a possible D gene is TRBD1 (6 bases). Germline assignment: CDR1 SEHNR and CDR2 FQNEAQ (reference sequence). This CDR3 spans 14 amino acids. Trimming shortened V by 4 bases and J by 6 bases, and 15 bases separated the two germline ends. The CDR3 spells CASSYLTGANGYTF. The CDR3 bases are TGTGCCAGCAGCTACCTGACGGGGGCAAATGGCTACACCTTC.

The chain has TRBV28 and TRBJ2-1; TRBD1 matches 12 bases. The germline V gene encodes CDR1 MDHEN and CDR2 SYDVKM. Trimming cost V 5 bases and J 3 bases; bases outside gene matches: 5. The CDR3 sequence is 16 residues long. CDR3 nucleotide sequence: TGTGCCAGCAGTGGGGGACAGGGGGCAAACTACAATGAGCAGTTCTTC. It codes for CASSGGQGANYNEQFF.

This chain uses TRBV4-1 with TRBJ1-3; tentatively, D is TRBD1 (5 bases). The length of the CDR3 is 14 residues. The germline CDR1 and CDR2 sequences are MGHRA and YSYEKL. Trimming removed 3 bases from V and 4 bases from J, with 10 bases in between. CDR3 sequence: CASSHDSGGNTIYF. The CDR3 DNA sequence: TGCGCCAGCAGCCATGACAGTGGAGGAAACACCATATATTTT.

The genes are TRBV19 and TRBJ1-3; D is unclear. Germline values: CDR1 LNHDA, CDR2 SQIVND (reference sequence). The CDR3 contains 13 residues. Trimming cost V 9 bases and J 0 bases, with 9 bases left between them. The CDR3 reads CASLRASGNTIYF. DNA for the CDR3: TGTGCCAGCCTTCGGGCCTCTGGAAACACCATATATTTT.

This clone was counted once. The gene calls are TRBV5-1 and TRBJ1-1; D uncertain. CDR3 length equals 15 residues. Germline CDR1 reads SGHRS; CDR2 reads YFSETQ. V was cut by 3 bases and J by 1 base, with 13 bases left in between. CDR3: CASSSTRRPNTEAFF. The CDR3, as DNA: TGCGCCAGCAGCTCAACGAGAAGACCGAACACTGAAGCTTTCTTT.

J is TRBJ1-3 and V is TRBV6-5; the D gene is possibly TRBD1 (5 bases). The ends were cut back, 0 bases at V and 3 bases at J, with 9 bases in the middle. Germline CDR1 reads MNHEY; CDR2 reads SVGAGI. This CDR3 is built from 15 residues. CDR3 loop: CASSYSGAGGNTIYF. The CDR3 DNA reads TGTGCCAGCAGTTACTCCGGGGCGGGTGGAAACACCATATATTTT.

V gene TRBV30 combines with J gene TRBJ2-7, with 9 bases that match TRBD2. Germline lookup yields CDR1 GTSNPN and CDR2 SVGIG (reference sequence). J gave up 1 base and V 4 bases, and 8 bases lay outside the gene matches. The CDR3 runs 15 residues. As DNA, the CDR3 is TGTGCCTGGAAGCACATGGCGGGAGGGTCCTACGAGCAGTACTTC. Amino acids: CAWKHMAGGSYEQYF.

The chain links TRBV27 to TRBJ2-3; D perhaps matches TRBD1 (6 bases). The CDR3 is 14 residues long. The V and J ends lost 4 bases and 3 bases respectively, with 11 bases between them. Looked up from germline, CDR1 is MNHEY and CDR2 is SMNVEV (reference sequence). CDR3 in amino acids: CASSSWGHTDTQYF. CDR3 nucleotides: TGTGCCAGCAGTTCATGGGGGCATACAGATACGCAGTATTTT.

This chain connects TRBV5-6 to TRBJ2-7; D is perhaps TRBD1 (5 bases). Germline V gives CDR1 SGHDT, CDR2 YYEEEE. The CDR3 consists of 16 residues. Trimming removed 4 bases from V and 3 bases from J, with 20 bases in between. Here the CDR3 reads CASSPRQLTGRYEQYF. The CDR3 region has the DNA TGTGCCAGCAGCCCTAGACAGTTAACTGGACGCTACGAGCAGTACTTC.